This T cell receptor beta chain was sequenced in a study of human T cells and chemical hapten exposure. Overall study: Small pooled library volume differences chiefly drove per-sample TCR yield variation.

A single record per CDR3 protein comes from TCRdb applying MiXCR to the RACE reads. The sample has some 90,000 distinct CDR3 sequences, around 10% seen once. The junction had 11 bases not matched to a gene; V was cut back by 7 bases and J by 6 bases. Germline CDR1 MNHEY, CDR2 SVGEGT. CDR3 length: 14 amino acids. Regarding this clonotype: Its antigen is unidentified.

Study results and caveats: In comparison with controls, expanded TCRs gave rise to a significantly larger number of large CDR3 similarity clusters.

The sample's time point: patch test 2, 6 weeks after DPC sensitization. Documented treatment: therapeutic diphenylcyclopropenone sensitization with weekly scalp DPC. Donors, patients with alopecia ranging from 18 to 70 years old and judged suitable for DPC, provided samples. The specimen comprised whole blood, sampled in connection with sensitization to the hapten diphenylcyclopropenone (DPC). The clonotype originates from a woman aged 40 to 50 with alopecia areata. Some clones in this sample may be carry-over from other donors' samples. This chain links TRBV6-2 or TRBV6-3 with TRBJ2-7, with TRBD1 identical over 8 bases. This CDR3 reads CASIEDRVASEQYF. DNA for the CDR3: TGTGCCAGCATCGAGGACAGGGTCGCCAGCGAGCAGTACTTC.